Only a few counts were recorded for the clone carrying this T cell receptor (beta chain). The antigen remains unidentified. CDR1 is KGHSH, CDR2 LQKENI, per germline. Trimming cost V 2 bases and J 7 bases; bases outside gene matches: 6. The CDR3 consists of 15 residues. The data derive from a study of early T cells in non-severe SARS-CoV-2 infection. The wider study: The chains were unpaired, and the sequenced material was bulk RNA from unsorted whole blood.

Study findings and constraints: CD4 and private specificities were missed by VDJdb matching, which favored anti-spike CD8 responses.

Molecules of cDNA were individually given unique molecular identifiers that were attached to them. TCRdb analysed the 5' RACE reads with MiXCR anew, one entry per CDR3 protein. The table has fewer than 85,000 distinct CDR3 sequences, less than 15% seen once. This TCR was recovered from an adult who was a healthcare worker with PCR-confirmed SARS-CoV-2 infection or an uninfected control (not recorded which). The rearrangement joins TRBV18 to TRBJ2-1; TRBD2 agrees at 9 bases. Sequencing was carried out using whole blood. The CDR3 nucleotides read TGTGCCAGCTCACCAGCTAGCGGGACAATAAATGAGCAGTTCTTC. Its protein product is CASSPASGTINEQFF.